This TCR beta chain derives from a study of identical twins. Study observations and caveats: Cord blood beta clonotypes that were abundant carried fewer insertions, and memory repertoires showed no such trend.

One entry per CDR3 protein, called by TCRdb with MiXCR from the 5' RACE reads. Among roughly 1.6 million distinct CDR3 sequences, roughly a third were seen once, and the ten largest hold about 0.25%. Healthy Caucasians made up all donors. Comment on this clonotype: Its target is unknown.

Trimming cost V 2 bases and J 6 bases, with 17 bases left between them. CDR1 is LGHDT, CDR2 YNNKEL, per germline (reference sequence). This CDR3 comprises 16 residues. The chain combines TRBV3-1 with TRBJ2-1; perhaps D is TRBD1 or TRBD2 (5 bases each). This receptor was identified in a newborn girl in good health. Sequencing was performed on cord blood. CDR3 nucleotide sequence: TGTGCCAGCAGCCAACTACTCCTTCGGGGCCCCAATGAGCAGTTCTTC. Amino acid sequence: CASSQLLLRGPNEQFF.